The 28 T cell receptor beta chains below all came from one sample that was sequenced in a study of cytomegalovirus exposure and HLA in healthy donors. The study ran its PCR with 60 Vbeta and 13 Jbeta primers. Produced via immunoSEQ multiplex PCR; TCRdb's table is partial and in-frame only. The data show over 150,000 clones, 60% to 85% seen once. Sequenced input: PBMCs. The source of these receptors is a woman aged 40 to 50 in good health and CMV-seronegative.

The rearrangement links TRBV7-9 to TRBJ2-1; TRBD2 matches at 7 bases. J was trimmed by 5 bases and V by 4 bases; bases with no gene match: 11. This CDR3 spans 16 amino acids. CDR1 is SEHNR and CDR2 is FQNEAQ in the germline V gene (reference sequence). DNA of the CDR3: TGTGCCAGCAGCTCCACGGGAGGTCTCGGGGACAATGAGCAGTTCTTC. This encodes CASSSTGGLGDNEQFF.

With respect to this clone: The sample contains more than one DNA sequence encoding this CDR3. The chain links TRBV6-6 to TRBJ1-5; D gene uncertain. This CDR3 contains 14 residues. V was shortened by 2 bases and J by 0 bases, with 5 bases between the two germline ends. Germline V lookup: CDR1 MNHNY, CDR2 SVGAGI (reference sequence). This CDR3 reads CASSYAGSNQPQHF. As DNA, the CDR3 is TGTGCCAGCAGTTACGCAGGTAGCAATCAGCCCCAGCATTTT.

The CDR3 bases are TGTGCCTGGAGTGTATGGACGGACCTAGCTGGCGAGCAGTACTTC. It specifies CAWSVWTDLAGEQYF. The rearrangement uses TRBV30 and TRBJ2-7; maybe TRBD2 (5 bases). CDR1 is GTSNPN and CDR2 is SVGIG in the germline V gene (reference sequence). V was trimmed by 0 bases and J by 6 bases, leaving 18 bases between them. This CDR3 is 15 amino acids long.

The V call is TRBV2, the J call TRBJ1-2; 9 bases fit TRBD1. Germline assignment: CDR1 SNHLY and CDR2 FYNNEI. The CDR3 has 15 residues. V was clipped by 1 base and J by 7 bases; unmatched bases: 7. In nucleotides, the CDR3 is TGTGCCAGCAGTGAAGTAGGGACAGGGATGAGTGGCTACACCTTC. Protein sequence: CASSEVGTGMSGYTF. The full variable domain, its missing parts supplied by reference TRBV2 and TRBJ1-2, is EPEVTQTPSHQVTQMGQEVILRCVPISNHLYFYWYRQILGQKVEFLVSFYNNEISEKSEIFDDQFSVERPDGSNFTLKIRSTKLEDSAMYFCASSEVGTGMSGYTFGSGTRLTVV.

V is TRBV6-5 and J is TRBJ2-7, with 12 bases lining up with TRBD2. Germline V CDR1 and CDR2: MNHEY, SVGAGI. The trim removed 4 bases at V and 3 bases at J, leaving 4 bases unmatched. The CDR3 extends over 15 amino acids. The CDR3 region is CASSSTTSGSYEQYF. The CDR3 DNA reads as TGTGCCAGCAGTTCTACGACTAGCGGGAGCTACGAGCAGTACTTC.

J is TRBJ1-1 and V is TRBV2; TRBD1 aligns across 10 bases. The CDR3 totals 15 residues. J gave up 8 bases and V 6 bases, and 12 bases lay outside the gene matches. CDR1 is SNHLY, CDR2 FYNNEI, per germline. Here the CDR3 DNA reads TGTGCCAGCAGCGAAACTAACCCGGGACAGGGGGAAGCTTTCTTT. Translating gives CASSETNPGQGEAFF. The variable domain in full, completed from reference TRBV2 and TRBJ1-1, reads EPEVTQTPSHQVTQMGQEVILRCVPISNHLYFYWYRQILGQKVEFLVSFYNNEISEKSEIFDDQFSVERPDGSNFTLKIRSTKLEDSAMYFCASSETNPGQGEAFFGQGTRLTVV.

The V gene is TRBV5-4, the J gene TRBJ1-4, with a tentative D call TRBD1 (6 bases). The CDR3 sequence is 16 residues long. From germline, CDR1 is SGHNT and CDR2 YYREEE (reference sequence). Deletions cut 0 bases from V and 7 bases from J, with 16 bases between. In DNA form, the CDR3 reads TGTGCCAGCAGCTTGGGACAGGATATTGGAACTGAAAAACTGTTTTTT. Its translation is CASSLGQDIGTEKLFF.

The chain couples TRBV6-1 to TRBJ1-4; 7 nucleotides line up with TRBD1. J was trimmed by 8 bases and V by 1 base; bases with no gene match: 7. The CDR3 is 15 residues long. The germline CDR1 and CDR2 sequences are MNHNS and SASEGT. DNA of the CDR3: TGTGCCAGCAGTGAAGTCGCAGGACAGGAGGAAAAACTGTTTTTT. Translated: CASSEVAGQEEKLFF.

This clone was detected many times. The rearrangement uses TRBV5-1 and TRBJ2-3, with D possibly TRBD2 on 7 matching bases. CDR3 length: 15 amino acids. V was shortened by 2 bases and J by 4 bases, with 14 bases between the two germline ends. From germline, CDR1 is SGHRS and CDR2 YFSETQ. The CDR3 nucleotides are TGCGCCAGCAGCTTCGGTGGGGGGGCCTCAGATACGCAGTATTTT. Protein sequence: CASSFGGGASDTQYF.

This chain joins TRBV27 and TRBJ1-5; the D is unclear. Germline assignment: CDR1 MNHEY and CDR2 SMNVEV (reference sequence). The V gene lost 3 bases and the J gene lost 4 bases, with 13 bases spanning the gap. The CDR3 is 15 amino acids. CDR3 loop: CASSLAGLSNQPQHF. The CDR3 DNA sequence: TGTGCCAGCAGTTTGGCAGGCCTTTCTAATCAGCCCCAGCATTTT.

The chain is built from TRBV10-3 and TRBJ2-2; 10 bases line up with TRBD2. Per germline, CDR1 ENHRY and CDR2 SYGVKD. The length of the CDR3 is 17 residues. Unmatched junction bases numbered 12, after V lost 10 bases and J lost 1 base. The CDR3, as DNA: TGTGCCACTACGCTACTAGCGGGACCCCAGAACACCGGGGAGCTGTTTTTT. Encoded protein: CATTLLAGPQNTGELFF.

The J gene is TRBJ2-5, the V gene TRBV5-1; 11 bases line up with TRBD2. The V and J ends lost 4 bases and 5 bases, in that order; junction bases with no gene match: 4. Germline V gene sequence: CDR1 SGHRS, CDR2 YFSETQ. CDR3 length: 14 residues. DNA for the CDR3: TGCGCCAGCAGCACCGGGACTAGCGGTGAGACCCAGTACTTC. Residues: CASSTGTSGETQYF.

This clone was seen once. This chain uses TRBV28 with TRBJ2-6; D is perhaps TRBD2 (6 bases). The CDR3 consists of 15 residues. Germline V gene sequence: CDR1 MDHEN, CDR2 SYDVKM. V lost 2 bases to trimming and J lost 5 bases, with 10 bases between them. In nucleotides, the CDR3 is TGTGCCAGCAGTTTAAGGAGGGTCCGGGCCAACGTCCTGACTTTC. Its protein is CASSLRRVRANVLTF. The variable domain in full, completed from reference TRBV28 and TRBJ2-6, reads DVKVTQSSRYLVKRTGEKVFLECVQDMDHENMFWYRQDPGLGLRLIYFSYDVKMKEKGDIPEGYSVSREKKERFSLILESASTNQTSMYLCASSLRRVRANVLTFGAGSRLTVL.

The chain links TRBV29-1 to TRBJ1-1, with TRBD1 matching 8 bases. There are 12 residues in the CDR3. Per the germline V gene, CDR1 is SQVTM and CDR2 is ANQGSEA. V shed 7 bases and J 4 bases; nucleotides not matched to a gene: 5. Here the CDR3 reads CSGRGPGTEAFF. CDR3 bases: TGCAGCGGCAGGGGGCCTGGCACTGAAGCTTTCTTT.

The J gene is TRBJ2-7, the V gene TRBV6-6; 9 bases are a match to TRBD2. Trimming took 6 bases from V and 6 from J; bases not matched to a gene: 9. Germline assignment: CDR1 MNHNY and CDR2 SVGAGI (reference sequence). This CDR3 is 14 amino acids long. Here the CDR3 DNA reads TGTGCCAGCAGCCCCCCGGGAGCGGGAGGCGAGCAGTACTTC. This sequence encodes CASSPPGAGGEQYF.

V and J are TRBV9 and TRBJ2-7; D may be TRBD2 (5 bases). The germline V and J ends were trimmed by 3 bases and 5 bases, with 18 bases remaining between them. The CDR3 covers 15 residues. In germline, CDR1 is SGDLS, CDR2 YYNGEE. The CDR3 bases are TGTGCCAGCAGCGAGGGCCCCCGGGATACCCACGAGCAGTACTTC. Encoded protein: CASSEGPRDTHEQYF.

This clone was counted a few times. The chain recombines TRBV5-5 with TRBJ2-3, with TRBD1 as a possible D gene (6 bases). This CDR3 spans 15 amino acids. Trimming took off 2 bases at V and 0 bases at J, with 10 bases between the two ends. Germline V gene sequence: CDR1 SGHKS, CDR2 YYEKEE (reference sequence). The CDR3 here is CASSLQGRSTDTQYF. For the CDR3, the DNA is TGTGCCAGCAGCTTACAGGGCAGAAGCACAGATACGCAGTATTTT.

V gene TRBV28 combines with J gene TRBJ1-1; no clear D. Per the germline V gene, CDR1 is MDHEN and CDR2 is SYDVKM. Trimming took off 5 bases at V and 1 base at J, with 11 bases between the two ends. The CDR3 runs 14 residues. CDR3 coding DNA: TGTGCCAGCAGTAACTACCGGCGGAACACTGAAGCTTTCTTT. Translating it yields CASSNYRRNTEAFF.

This clone was observed a few times. This sequence joins TRBV2 and TRBJ2-3; 11 bases fit TRBD2. This CDR3 has 15 residues. With 4 bases clipped from V and 2 bases from J, the junction kept 2 bases outside the gene matches. Per the germline V gene, CDR1 is SNHLY and CDR2 is FYNNEI. The CDR3 is CASSVAGGATDTQYF. In DNA form, the CDR3 reads TGTGCCAGCAGTGTAGCGGGGGGGGCCACAGATACGCAGTATTTT.

This chain links TRBV28 with TRBJ1-2; D possibly corresponds to TRBD1 (6 bases). The V gene's germline CDR1 is MDHEN and CDR2 SYDVKM. V lost 3 bases and J lost 8, with 16 bases in between. The CDR3 length is 14 residues. The CDR3: CASSFAYRVWGYTF. The DNA of the CDR3 is TGTGCCAGCAGTTTTGCCTACAGGGTGTGGGGCTACACCTTC.

J is TRBJ1-5 and V is TRBV18; the D gene is possibly TRBD1 (6 bases). CDR1 is KGHSH and CDR2 is LQKENI in the germline V gene. This CDR3 has 14 amino acids. The V end lost 3 bases, the J end lost 5 bases, and 11 bases lay between the germline ends. The chain's CDR3 is CASSPRDTHQPQHF. CDR3 in DNA: TGTGCCAGCTCACCTCGGGACACTCATCAGCCCCAGCATTTT.

CDR3 protein: CAISPGAPDTEAFF. The CDR3 region has the DNA TGTGCCATCAGTCCTGGGGCGCCGGACACTGAAGCTTTCTTT. This sequence joins TRBV10-3 and TRBJ1-1; the D gene is possibly TRBD1 (5 bases). This CDR3 contains 14 residues. Germline V gene lookup returns CDR1 ENHRY and CDR2 SYGVKD. Trimming removed 5 bases at V and 3 bases at J, with 13 bases between.

This clone was seen only a few times. The rearrangement joins TRBV19 to TRBJ1-5, with D hard to call. Germline CDR1 reads LNHDA; CDR2 reads SQIVND (reference sequence). With 7 bases removed from V and 4 bases from J, the gap between germline ends came to 11 bases. The CDR3 sequence is 13 residues long. Here the CDR3 DNA reads TGTGCCAGTACCATGGAGGGAAATCAGCCCCAGCATTTT. This encodes CASTMEGNQPQHF.

The CDR3 coding sequence is TGTGCCACCACTCTTGGACATTTGAACACTGAAGCTTTCTTT. Encoded protein: CATTLGHLNTEAFF. The chain joins TRBV19 to TRBJ1-1; tentative D call: TRBD1 (5 bases). Germline V gene sequence: CDR1 LNHDA, CDR2 SQIVND (reference sequence). The CDR3 runs 14 residues. V was shortened by 10 bases and J by 0 bases, with 15 bases between the two germline ends.

J is TRBJ2-1 and V is TRBV6-4; TRBD2 aligns across 10 bases. From germline, CDR1 is MRHNA and CDR2 SNTAGT. The CDR3 contains 16 residues. Losses at the gene ends were 1 base for V and 8 bases for J; bases not matched to a gene: 8. This CDR3 is CASSDFEREGRDEQFF. As DNA, the CDR3 is TGTGCCAGCAGTGACTTTGAGCGGGAGGGACGCGATGAGCAGTTCTTC.

V and J are TRBV5-1 and TRBJ2-7; tentatively, D is TRBD1 (5 bases). CDR1 is SGHRS, CDR2 YFSETQ, per germline. V was clipped by 0 bases and J by 7 bases, with 17 bases between them. The CDR3 is 15 amino acids. Here the CDR3 DNA reads TGCGCCAGCAGCTTGGACAGGTCCCGAAGTGAGGAGCAGTACTTC. Amino acids: CASSLDRSRSEEQYF.

The chain carries TRBV28 and TRBJ1-2; D uncertain. The CDR3 is 18 amino acids. V lost 1 base, J lost 4 bases, and 22 bases lay in between. Germline CDR1 is MDHEN and CDR2 is SYDVKM. CDR3 protein: CASSLYGRERHPPYGYTF. The CDR3 DNA reads TGTGCCAGCAGTTTATACGGCAGAGAACGACACCCCCCCTATGGCTACACCTTC.

This clone occurred once. A junction end diverges from the germline sequence, so it may reflect a read error. V is TRBV11-2 and J is TRBJ1-2; D unclear. Germline-derived CDR1 and CDR2 are SGHAT and FQNNGV. This CDR3 has 15 residues. CDR3 region: CASSDIRRPAVATAF. The DNA for the CDR3 is TGTGCCAGCAGCGATATCCGGCGTCCCGCGGTGGCTACTGCCTTC.